Below, 6 T cell receptor beta chains from the same sample are listed, as sequenced in a study of T cells after yellow fever vaccination. MiXCR was run by TCRdb on the 5' RACE reads, yielding one entry per CDR3 protein. The sample has roughly 30,000 distinct CDR3 sequences, roughly a tenth seen once. The sample consisted of PBMCs, either bulk or a sorted T-cell subset (CD4+, CD8+, memory, or dextramer-sorted; not recorded which), taken around 14 days after the first yellow fever vaccination. The receptors originated from a man between 18 and 29 years old who received the YFV17D yellow fever vaccine.

This clonotype was counted at least ten times. The rearrangement joins TRBV12-3 or TRBV12-4 to TRBJ2-7; D is undetermined. The CDR3 covers 14 residues. Trimming took off 3 bases at V and 0 bases at J, with 9 bases between the two ends. CDR3 residues: CASSLGGSSYEQYF. DNA for the CDR3: TGTGCCAGCAGTTTGGGCGGAAGCTCCTACGAGCAGTACTTC.

This clonotype was seen repeatedly, ten times or more. V gene TRBV7-8 combines with J gene TRBJ2-5, with a weak D call TRBD2 (5 bases). The CDR3 spans 13 residues. Germline V gene lookup returns CDR1 SGHVS and CDR2 FQNEAQ. V lost 11 bases, J lost 5 bases, and 18 bases lay in between. The CDR3 sequence: CASQAIRGETQYF. CDR3 DNA: TGTGCCTCCCAGGCTATCCGAGGGGAGACCCAGTACTTC.

Ten or more counts support this clonotype. The J gene is TRBJ2-5, the V gene TRBV11-2; D not certain. Trimming took off 1 base at V and 7 bases at J, with 4 bases between the two ends. The CDR3 is 11 residues long. Germline assignment: CDR1 SGHAT and CDR2 FQNNGV. The CDR3 reads CASSLGGTQYF. The CDR3 nucleotides read TGTGCCAGCAGCTTAGGAGGGACCCAGTACTTC.

This clonotype came up a few times. This sequence joins TRBV5-5 and TRBJ2-2; a possible D gene is TRBD1 (6 bases). The CDR3 length is 16 residues. Germline CDR1 and CDR2: SGHKS and YYEKEE (reference sequence). Trimming took off 1 base at V and 6 bases at J, with 16 bases between the two ends. The CDR3 DNA reads TGTGCCAGCAGCTTGTACGCGACAGGAGAGGCCGGGGAGCTGTTTTTT. Residues: CASSLYATGEAGELFF.

This clonotype is labeled as large. The chain links TRBV20-1 to TRBJ2-3; TRBD1 matches at 8 bases. J was trimmed by 6 bases and V by 5 bases; bases with no gene match: 7. Germline V CDR1 and CDR2: DFQATT, SNEGSKA (reference sequence). There are 13 residues in the CDR3. The CDR3 nucleotides read TGCAGTGCTCCCGACAGGGGACTGGATACGCAGTATTTT. Encoded protein: CSAPDRGLDTQYF.

Many counts were recorded for this clonotype. The DNA of the CDR3 is TGTGCCAGCCACGGGGGGTGGGGTTATGAAAAACTGTTTTTT. It yields the protein CASHGGWGYEKLFF. This chain links TRBV28 with TRBJ1-4; the D gene is possibly TRBD1 (5 bases). CDR1 and CDR2 from the germline V gene are MDHEN and SYDVKM. The ends were cut back, 8 bases at V and 6 bases at J, with 16 bases in the middle. The CDR3 sequence is 14 residues long.